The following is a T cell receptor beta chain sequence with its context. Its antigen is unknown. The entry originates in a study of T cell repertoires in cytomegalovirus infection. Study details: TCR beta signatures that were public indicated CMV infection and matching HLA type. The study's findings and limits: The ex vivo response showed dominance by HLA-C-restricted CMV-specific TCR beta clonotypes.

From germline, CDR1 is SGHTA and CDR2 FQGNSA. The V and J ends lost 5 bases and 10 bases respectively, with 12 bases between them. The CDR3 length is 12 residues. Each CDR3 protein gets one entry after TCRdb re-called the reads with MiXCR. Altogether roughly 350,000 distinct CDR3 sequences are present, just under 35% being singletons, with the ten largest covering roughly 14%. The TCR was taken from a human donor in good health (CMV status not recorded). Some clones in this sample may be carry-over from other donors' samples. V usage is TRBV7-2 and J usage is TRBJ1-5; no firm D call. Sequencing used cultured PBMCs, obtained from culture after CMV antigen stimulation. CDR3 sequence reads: CASSRELVPQHF. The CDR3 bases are TGTGCCAGCAGCCGAGAGTTGGTCCCCCAGCATTTT.